This T cell receptor beta chain was obtained from a study of glioma-infiltrating T cells. CDR1 is MNHNS, CDR2 SASEGT, per germline. V shed 6 bases, J shed 4 bases, and the junction held 6 bases outside the gene matches. The CDR3 extends over 14 amino acids. Using RNA template, CDR3s of TCR alpha and beta were amplified with iRepertoire arm-PCR. One-step reverse transcription and amplification started from roughly 100-400 ng of tissue mRNA or PBMC total RNA. One entry per CDR3 protein results from TCRdb running MiXCR on the multiplex PCR reads. The sample lists about 180,000 distinct CDR3 sequences, roughly two fifths seen once, with roughly 5.2% in the top ten. This clonotype has ten or more counts. What it recognizes is unknown. Overall study findings and caveats: Above-expected tissue-blood divergence occurred in all gliomas, most in low-grade ones. Very few CDR3 sequences were shared between tissue and blood.

The specimen sequenced was glioma tissue, nonneoplastic brain tissue, or PBMCs (not recorded which). This rearrangement joins TRBV6-1 to TRBJ2-5, with TRBD2 matching 9 bases. This receptor was taken from a human donor with low-grade glioma or glioblastoma, undergoing nonglioma brain surgery, or in good health (not recorded which). As DNA, the CDR3 is TGTGCCAGCAGCGTAGCGGGAGCCCTAGAGACCCAGTACTTC. Translating gives CASSVAGALETQYF.